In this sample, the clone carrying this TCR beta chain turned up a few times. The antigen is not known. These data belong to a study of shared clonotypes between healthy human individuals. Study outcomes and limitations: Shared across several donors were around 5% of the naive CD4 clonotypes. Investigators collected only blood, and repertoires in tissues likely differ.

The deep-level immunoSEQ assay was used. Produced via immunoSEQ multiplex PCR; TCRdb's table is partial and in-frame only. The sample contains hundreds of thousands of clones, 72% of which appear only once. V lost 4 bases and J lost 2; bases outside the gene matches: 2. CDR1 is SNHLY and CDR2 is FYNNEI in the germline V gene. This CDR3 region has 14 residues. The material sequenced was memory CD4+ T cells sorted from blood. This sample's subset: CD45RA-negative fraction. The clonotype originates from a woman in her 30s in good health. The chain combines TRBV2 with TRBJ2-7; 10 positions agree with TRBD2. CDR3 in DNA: TGTGCCAGCAGTGGGACTAGCGGCGCCTACGAGCAGTACTTC. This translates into CASSGTSGAYEQYF.